These 29 T cell receptor beta chains were sequenced from one sample in a study of T cells in Graves' hyperthyroidism and ophthalmopathy. From RNA transcripts, TCR beta CDR3 regions were amplified. The study used the HTBI primer set for a first-round RT-PCR of the TCR CDR3. TCRdb reprocessed the multiplex PCR reads with MiXCR, giving one entry per CDR3 protein. The sample contains fewer than 250,000 distinct CDR3 sequences, under 20% of which appear only once. Sequenced: blood. The source is a man aged 45-65 years with Graves' hyperthyroidism.

This clonotype occurred a few times. The V and J genes are TRBV27 and TRBJ2-1; 8 nucleotides agree with TRBD2. Trimming cost V 3 bases and J 6 bases; bases outside gene matches: 4. The germline CDR1 and CDR2 sequences are MNHEY and SMNVEV (reference sequence). The CDR3 consists of 14 residues. The DNA of the CDR3 is TGTGCCAGCAGTTTCGGGGGGGCGGGCAATGAGCAGTTCTTC. It translates to CASSFGGAGNEQFF.

This clonotype has at least ten counts. This sequence joins TRBV10-2 and TRBJ2-7; TRBD1 matches 8 bases. From germline, CDR1 is WSHSY and CDR2 SAAADI. The V gene end was trimmed by 3 bases and the J gene end by 5 bases; junction bases not matched to a gene: 12. The CDR3 consists of 16 residues. The CDR3 here is CASSDVLDRGLHEQYF. The CDR3 DNA sequence: TGCGCCAGCAGTGACGTGTTAGACAGGGGACTGCACGAGCAGTACTTC.

This sequence joins TRBV11-2 and TRBJ2-7; TRBD2 matches at 10 bases. The CDR3 covers 18 residues. V shed 4 bases, J shed 4 bases, and the junction held 16 bases outside the gene matches. Germline CDR1 and CDR2: SGHAT and FQNNGV. CDR3 nucleotide sequence: TGTGCCAGCAGCTCAGGGGGTGGGATTGCTAGCGGGAGTTACGAGCAGTACTTC. Translation gives CASSSGGGIASGSYEQYF. Based on the CDR3 plus reference TRBV11-2 and TRBJ2-7, the full variable domain is EAGVAQSPRYKIIEKRQSVAFWCNPISGHATLYWYQQILGQGPKLLIQFQNNGVVDDSQLPKDRFSAERLKGVDSTLKIQPAKLEDSAVYLCASSSGGGIASGSYEQYFGPGTRLTVT.

This clonotype was found many times. This chain joins TRBV7-6 and TRBJ1-2; no firm D call. This CDR3 has 15 amino acids. Per germline, CDR1 SGHVS and CDR2 FNYEAQ. Trimming removed 3 bases from V and 3 bases from J, with 14 bases in between. In DNA, the CDR3 is TGTGCCAGCAGCTTTGGGCCAATGGAGGACTATGGCTACACCTTC. This gives the protein CASSFGPMEDYGYTF.

Many counts were recorded for this clonotype. The CDR3 DNA sequence: TGCGCCAGCAGCCTACCGGGACTAGCGGGAGGGAGGAATCGAGCGCAGTATTTT. This codes for CASSLPGLAGGRNRAQYF. The chain carries TRBV5-1 and TRBJ2-3; 16 bases align to TRBD2. V was clipped by 4 bases and J by 10 bases; unmatched bases: 15. The CDR3 loop spans 18 amino acids. Germline CDR1 reads SGHRS; CDR2 reads YFSETQ. The complete variable domain, with remaining parts taken from reference TRBV5-1 and TRBJ2-3, reads KAGVTQTPRYLIKTRGQQVTLSCSPISGHRSVSWYQQTPGQGLQFLFEYFSETQRNKGNFPGRFSGRQFSNSRSEMNVSTLELGDSALYLCASSLPGLAGGRNRAQYFGPGTRLTVL.

There are many counts of this clonotype. The chain recombines TRBV5-1 with TRBJ2-3, with D possibly called TRBD1 or TRBD2 (6 bases each). Germline assignment: CDR1 SGHRS and CDR2 YFSETQ. This CDR3 contains 16 residues. V gave up 4 bases and J gave up 6 bases, with 21 bases separating them. CDR3 protein: CASSVRDTGASDTQYF. The DNA of the CDR3 is TGCGCCAGCAGCGTACGGGACACGGGGGCGTCGGATACGCAGTATTTT.

This clonotype was seen only a few times. The chain carries TRBV20-1 and TRBJ2-5, with 12 positions matching TRBD2. J was trimmed by 4 bases and V by 6 bases; bases with no gene match: 12. The CDR3 consists of 16 residues. In germline, CDR1 is DFQATT, CDR2 SNEGSKA (reference sequence). CDR3 region: CSAETSGSFGGETQYF. CDR3 bases: TGCAGTGCAGAGACTAGCGGGAGTTTTGGGGGAGAGACCCAGTACTTC.

This clonotype was picked up a small number of times. The chain combines TRBV5-4 with TRBJ2-1; D unresolved. CDR1 SGHNT and CDR2 YYREEE come from the germline V gene (reference sequence). The length of the CDR3 is 14 residues. V dropped 0 bases and J dropped 4 bases, with 8 bases sitting between them. CDR3 DNA: TGTGCCAGCAGCTTGGGTGGGGATTACAATGAGCAGTTCTTC. Its protein is CASSLGGDYNEQFF.

This clonotype was seen repeatedly, ten times or more. The chain combines TRBV19 with TRBJ2-1; D ambiguous. With 1 base removed from V and 0 bases from J, the gap between germline ends came to 4 bases. The CDR3 is 14 residues long. Per the germline V gene, CDR1 is LNHDA and CDR2 is SQIVND (reference sequence). CDR3 in amino acids: CASSIAGSYNEQFF. As DNA, the CDR3 is TGTGCCAGTAGTATAGCGGGCTCCTACAATGAGCAGTTCTTC.

This clonotype was counted at least ten times. The CDR3 nucleotides are TGTGCCAGCAGCTTATATGGAGGCACTGAAGCTTTCTTT. Protein sequence: CASSLYGGTEAFF. The V gene is TRBV11-2, the J gene TRBJ1-1; no definite D call. Trimming removed 2 bases at V and 4 bases at J, with 8 bases between. The CDR3 is made up of 13 amino acids. Germline V gene lookup returns CDR1 SGHAT and CDR2 FQNNGV.

This clonotype occurred many times. This rearrangement joins TRBV7-2 to TRBJ2-1; D is perhaps TRBD1 (6 bases). Germline V gene lookup returns CDR1 SGHTA and CDR2 FQGNSA. There are 13 residues in the CDR3. V shed 1 base and J shed 5 bases, with 6 bases lying between them. DNA for the CDR3: TGTGCCAGCAGCTTAGACAGGGACAATGAGCAGTTCTTC. Translation: CASSLDRDNEQFF.

This clonotype was seen at least ten times. J is TRBJ2-3 and V is TRBV5-6; D gene uncertain. Germline V lookup: CDR1 SGHDT, CDR2 YYEEEE. The CDR3 is made up of 15 amino acids. V lost 0 bases, J lost 0 bases, and 8 bases lay in between. CDR3 sequence: CASSLVVRSTDTQYF. CDR3 DNA: TGTGCCAGCAGCTTGGTTGTCAGAAGCACAGATACGCAGTATTTT.

V and J are TRBV20-1 and TRBJ2-1; 7 bases are a match to TRBD2. There are 15 residues in the CDR3. Germline V gene data show CDR1 as DFQATT and CDR2 as SNEGSKA (reference sequence). Germline trimming cut 3 bases from V and 5 bases from J; bases unmatched to any gene: 10. CDR3 residues: CSASPREAYNNEQFF. In nucleotides, the CDR3 is TGCAGTGCTAGCCCCCGGGAGGCCTACAACAATGAGCAGTTCTTC.

This clonotype was picked up a small number of times. The V gene is TRBV18, the J gene TRBJ2-1; D is perhaps TRBD2 (5 bases). The CDR3 loop spans 13 amino acids. Trimming cost V 2 bases and J 10 bases, with 12 bases left between them. Germline V gives CDR1 KGHSH, CDR2 LQKENI. CDR3: CASSPNEGREQFF. CDR3 nucleotides: TGTGCCAGCTCACCAAATGAGGGCCGGGAGCAGTTCTTC.

This clonotype was detected ten times or more. The chain employs TRBV14 and TRBJ2-7; D tentatively fits TRBD1 or TRBD2 (6 bases each). This CDR3 is 17 amino acids long. Trimming cost V 4 bases and J 0 bases, with 19 bases left between them. CDR1 and CDR2 from the germline V gene are SGHDN and FVKESK. CDR3 DNA sequence: TGTGCCAGCAGCCCCACTCGGGGGCAGACGAGCTCCTACGAGCAGTACTTC. Its translation: CASSPTRGQTSSYEQYF.

The chain employs TRBV4-1 and TRBJ1-4, with 8 bases matching TRBD1. Trimming at V came to 2 bases and at J to 8 bases, leaving 10 bases not matched to a gene. In germline, CDR1 is MGHRA, CDR2 YSYEKL. CDR3 length: 16 residues. This CDR3 reads CASSQPGQGAKEKLFF. CDR3 in DNA: TGCGCCAGCAGCCAACCAGGACAGGGCGCCAAAGAAAAACTGTTTTTT.

This clonotype came up many times. J is TRBJ1-1 and V is TRBV6-1; a possible D gene is TRBD1 (6 bases). Trimming pared 0 bases from V and 9 bases from J, leaving 14 bases between. Germline assignment: CDR1 MNHNS and CDR2 SASEGT. The length of the CDR3 is 14 residues. The CDR3 sequence: CASSEALDRSKAFF. The CDR3 nucleotides read TGTGCCAGCAGTGAAGCGCTGGACAGAAGTAAAGCTTTCTTT.

The genes are TRBV28 and TRBJ2-2; D could derive from TRBD1 or TRBD2 (6 bases each). CDR1 and CDR2 from the germline V gene are MDHEN and SYDVKM. This CDR3 is 16 amino acids long. V lost 3 bases, J lost 0 bases, and 11 bases lay in between. CDR3 in amino acids: CASSLLGGPNTGELFF. Written as DNA, the CDR3 is TGTGCCAGCAGTTTGTTAGGGGGGCCGAACACCGGGGAGCTGTTTTTT.

Comments on this clonotype: Since a much larger clone is just one base distant, this may be a read error. The CDR3 carries no conserved terminal phenylalanine or tryptophan, so it likely arises from a read error. V usage is TRBV20-1 and J usage is TRBJ2-7, with 13 bases aligning to TRBD2. The CDR3 runs to 17 residues. Unmatched junction bases numbered 7, after V lost 0 bases and J lost 2 bases. CDR1 DFQATT and CDR2 SNEGSKA come from the germline V gene (reference sequence). As DNA, the CDR3 is TGCAGTGCTAGAGATAAATTGGGACTAGCGGGACCCTACGAGCAGTACCTC. It yields the protein CSARDKLGLAGPYEQYL.

Ten or more counts support this clonotype. This rearrangement joins TRBV20-1 to TRBJ2-7; D is possibly TRBD2 (6 bases). Looked up from germline, CDR1 is DFQATT and CDR2 is SNEGSKA (reference sequence). This CDR3 has 13 amino acids. The V end was cut by 3 bases, the J end by 2 bases, with 11 bases between. The CDR3 loop reads CSASDGTPYEQYF. The CDR3 region has the DNA TGCAGTGCTAGCGATGGGACTCCCTACGAGCAGTACTTC.

J is TRBJ1-1 and V is TRBV28, with 7 bases that match TRBD1. CDR3 length equals 15 residues. Germline V lookup: CDR1 MDHEN, CDR2 SYDVKM. The ends lost 6 bases at V and 0 bases at J; junction bases unmatched: 7. The CDR3 coding sequence is TGTGCCAGCAGGATAGGACAGGCCATGAACACTGAAGCTTTCTTT. Amino acids: CASRIGQAMNTEAFF.

This clonotype was recorded a few times. The chain has TRBV11-2 and TRBJ2-5, with TRBD2 identical over 8 bases. V dropped 5 bases and J dropped 6; count of bases not matched to a gene: 8. This CDR3 has 14 residues. The V gene's germline CDR1 is SGHAT and CDR2 FQNNGV. This chain's CDR3 is CASSRIAGMQTQYF. CDR3 nucleotides: TGTGCCAGCAGCCGTATAGCGGGAATGCAGACCCAGTACTTC.

The CDR3 is CASSLMAGAYEQYF. The CDR3 bases are TGCGCCAGCAGCTTGATGGCGGGGGCCTACGAGCAGTACTTC. This chain connects TRBV5-1 to TRBJ2-7; 7 nucleotides agree with TRBD2. Germline lookup yields CDR1 SGHRS and CDR2 YFSETQ. J was trimmed by 2 bases and V by 1 base; bases with no gene match: 3. This CDR3 is 14 amino acids long.

V usage is TRBV27 and J usage is TRBJ2-6; no reliable D call. The CDR3 covers 14 residues. Germline-derived CDR1 and CDR2 are MNHEY and SMNVEV (reference sequence). Trimming cost V 8 bases and J 4 bases, with 12 bases left between them. The CDR3 spells CASQNYPGANVLTF. DNA of the CDR3: TGTGCCAGCCAAAATTATCCCGGGGCCAACGTCCTGACTTTC.

This clonotype was found many times. CDR3 DNA sequence: TGTGCCAGCAGCCCTCCTCATTGGGGCGTGGACTATGGCTACACCTTC. Translation: CASSPPHWGVDYGYTF. The chain joins TRBV12-3 or TRBV12-4 to TRBJ1-2, with D perhaps TRBD1 (5 bases). CDR3 length: 16 residues. With 6 bases removed from V and 3 bases from J, the gap between germline ends came to 20 bases.

This clonotype came up a few times. The V call is TRBV19, the J call TRBJ2-4, with D possibly matching TRBD2 (5 bases). This CDR3 is 14 amino acids long. Germline CDR1 LNHDA, CDR2 SQIVND (reference sequence). The V gene lost 3 bases and the J gene lost 6 bases, with 12 bases spanning the gap. In DNA, the CDR3 is TGTGCCAGTAGTATGGTGGGAGCACCAAACATTCAGTACTTC. The encoded protein is CASSMVGAPNIQYF.

In its sample, this clonotype was seen once. The CDR3: CASSQATGGYGYTF. CDR3 coding DNA: TGTGCCAGCAGCCAAGCAACGGGAGGCTATGGCTACACCTTC. This rearrangement joins TRBV7-2 to TRBJ1-2; D is ambiguous. Germline V CDR1 and CDR2: SGHTA, FQGNSA. V was cut by 5 bases and J by 4 bases, with 14 bases left in between. This CDR3 region has 14 residues. Together with reference TRBV7-2 and TRBJ1-2, the CDR3 gives the full variable domain: GAGVSQSPSNKVTEKGKDVELRCDPISGHTALYWYRQSLGQGLEFLIYFQGNSAPDKSGLPSDRFSAERTGGSVSTLTIQRTQQEDSAVYLCASSQATGGYGYTFGSGTRLTVV.

This clonotype appeared a single time. The CDR3 DNA follows: TGTGCCAGCAGCTTGGTCGCGACCGGCACAGATACGCAGTATTTT. Translation gives CASSLVATGTDTQYF. This rearrangement joins TRBV7-9 to TRBJ2-3; no clear D. The length of the CDR3 is 15 residues. The V end lost 3 bases, the J end lost 1 base, and 11 bases lay between the germline ends. Germline assignment: CDR1 SEHNR and CDR2 FQNEAQ (reference sequence). Using reference TRBV7-9 and TRBJ2-3 for the parts outside the CDR3, the full variable domain is DTGVSQNPRHKITKRGQNVTFRCDPISEHNRLYWYRQTLGQGPEFLTYFQNEAQLEKSRLLSDRFSAERPKGSFSTLEIQRTEQGDSAMYLCASSLVATGTDTQYFGPGTRLTVL.

To note about this clonotype: This CDR3 fails to terminate in the conserved phenylalanine or tryptophan, so it likely reflects a read error. The chain carries TRBV28 and TRBJ1-5, with TRBD1 matching 9 bases. V shed 6 bases, J shed 3 bases, and the junction held 3 bases outside the gene matches. CDR1 MDHEN and CDR2 SYDVKM come from the germline V gene. The length of the CDR3 is 14 residues. Here the CDR3 reads CASRRQGDNQPQHL. CDR3 in DNA: TGTGCCAGCAGAAGACAGGGGGACAATCAGCCCCAGCATCTT.